This TCR beta chain was obtained from a study of cytomegalovirus exposure and HLA in healthy donors. General study points: Cytomegalovirus-associated status was assigned to roughly 160 TCR beta chains. Most of the TCR beta V segments (in an earlier analysis) were productive either about 87% or about 30% of the time. Researchers left out some V segments, among them TRBV6-2 and TRBV6-3, as indistinguishable.

This clone was counted only a few times. Its antigen is as yet unknown. Amplification used 60 Vbeta primers and 13 Jbeta primers. The method was immunoSEQ multiplex PCR; TCRdb's version includes in-frame clones alone and lacks a portion of them. The sample records 200,000 to 250,000 clones, over 65% being singletons. V shed 11 bases and J shed 5 bases, with 18 bases lying between them. The CDR3 has 13 residues. From germline, CDR1 is MNHNS and CDR2 SASEGT. J is TRBJ1-1 and V is TRBV6-1, with D tentatively TRBD1 (5 bases). The sample comprised PBMCs. The sequence was collected from a man aged 18 to 35 in good health and CMV-seronegative. The CDR3 DNA sequence: TGTGCCGTGGGGGAGGGCGGCTGGACTGAAGCTTTCTTT. Translation gives CAVGEGGWTEAFF.